One TCR beta chain is described in this entry. Antigen: not known. This sample was included in a study of T cells after yellow fever vaccination. Study findings and constraints: CD4 and CD8 compartments shared a small share of clonotypes, likely from convergent recombination. Most clones from primary vaccination were detected again post-booster (just under 97% CD4, roughly 91% CD8).

TCRdb fed the 5' RACE reads into MiXCR, producing one record per CDR3 protein. The data show 300,000 to 400,000 distinct CDR3 sequences, approximately 4.2% seen once. This specimen consisted of PBMCs, obtained 5 days after the yellow fever booster vaccination. The receptor was isolated from a man aged 18 to 30 who received the YFV17D yellow fever vaccine.

The DNA for the CDR3 is TGTGCCAGTACCGAGGAATACACGAATCAGCCCCAGCATTTT. Its protein is CASTEEYTNQPQHF. The V call is TRBV19, the J call TRBJ1-5; D not resolved. Trimming took off 7 bases at V and 4 bases at J, with 14 bases between the two ends. The V gene's germline CDR1 is LNHDA and CDR2 SQIVND (reference sequence). The CDR3 is 14 residues long.